What follows is one T cell receptor (beta chain) and its context. This sample is part of a study of blood T cell repertoires in COVID-19. Overall study: Collection of acute and convalescent COVID-19 samples took place in the United States, Italy and Spain.

Here immunoSEQ multiplex PCR was the method, and the copy in TCRdb shows in-frame clones only, minus some. The sample lists a few hundred thousand clones, roughly 90% seen once, with nearly 6.5% in the top ten. CDR1 is MNHEY and CDR2 is SVGAGI in the germline V gene. CDR3 length equals 14 residues. Trimming removed 6 bases from V and 1 base from J, with 12 bases in between. The TCR was taken from a man between 18 and 35 years old who had recovered from COVID-19. The chain recombines TRBV6-5 with TRBJ1-1; maybe TRBD1 (5 bases). The specimen sequenced was peripheral blood. The CDR3 DNA is TGTGCCAGCAGCTGGGGGGTGCAGAACACTGAAGCTTTCTTT. This encodes CASSWGVQNTEAFF.